A single sample gave rise to the 24 T cell receptor beta chains below, sequenced in a study of CD8+ T cells in alopecia areata. Treatment reported: oral pan-JAK inhibitor, 5-10 mg twice daily. The sequencing template was cDNA reverse transcribed from extracted RNA. The table came from immunoSEQ multiplex PCR; TCRdb's copy has only in-frame clones and leaves some out. This table holds about 160,000 clones, less than 70% found once. This material consisted of CD4+ T cells sorted from blood, taken at week 4, from a patient treated with tofacitinib. The receptors were sampled from a human donor with alopecia areata.

The chain is built from TRBV6-5 and TRBJ2-2, with D uncertain. In germline, CDR1 is MNHEY, CDR2 SVGAGI. Trimming removed 6 bases from V and 8 bases from J, with 19 bases in between. The CDR3 has 15 residues. In DNA, the CDR3 is TGTGCCAGCAGCCAAACAGATAACTACGGGGGGGAGCTGTTTTTT. Amino acid sequence: CASSQTDNYGGELFF.

The chain recombines TRBV5-1 with TRBJ2-3, with 10 bases fitting TRBD1. The CDR3 extends over 15 amino acids. Looked up from germline, CDR1 is SGHRS and CDR2 is YFSETQ. The V and J ends lost 4 bases and 3 bases, in that order; junction bases with no gene match: 5. CDR3 residues: CASSNRDRGTDTQYF. CDR3 coding DNA: TGCGCCAGCAGCAACCGGGACAGGGGAACAGATACGCAGTATTTT.

The CDR3 loop reads CASSWQGKQETQYF. In DNA form, the CDR3 reads TGCGCCAGCAGCTGGCAGGGTAAACAAGAGACCCAGTACTTC. The chain carries TRBV5-1 and TRBJ2-5, with D possibly matching TRBD1 (5 bases). V lost 3 bases and J 2 bases, leaving 11 bases between the germline ends. The CDR3 consists of 14 residues. Germline V gene sequence: CDR1 SGHRS, CDR2 YFSETQ.

The J gene is TRBJ1-1, the V gene TRBV30; 7 nucleotides align to TRBD1. The CDR3 spans 15 residues. Germline loops: CDR1 GTSNPN, CDR2 SVGIG (reference sequence). The J segment lost 2 bases and the V segment lost 5 bases, leaving 11 bases of the junction unmatched. The CDR3 loop reads CAWLSPYRGNTEAFF. CDR3 DNA: TGTGCCTGGCTTAGTCCATACAGGGGTAACACTGAAGCTTTCTTT. The variable domain in full, with the rest retrieved from reference TRBV30 and TRBJ1-1, is SQTIHQWPATLVQPVGSPLSLECTVEGTSNPNLYWYRQAAGRGLQLLFYSVGIGQISSEVPQNLSASRPQDRQFILSSKKLLLSDSGFYLCAWLSPYRGNTEAFFGQGTRLTVV.

The rearrangement joins TRBV18 to TRBJ2-1; 8 bases agree with TRBD2. The junction had 8 bases not matched to a gene; V was cut back by 8 bases and J by 2 bases. The CDR3 contains 15 residues. Per germline, CDR1 KGHSH and CDR2 LQKENI. The DNA for the CDR3 is TGTGCCAGCACCGGACTAGCTGGCGCCTACAATGAGCAGTTCTTC. It encodes CASTGLAGAYNEQFF.

This sequence joins TRBV10-3 and TRBJ1-1, with TRBD1 as a possible D gene (6 bases). Germline V gene sequence: CDR1 ENHRY, CDR2 SYGVKD. Between the trimmed V and J ends, which lost 2 bases and 1 base, there was a span of 8 bases. This CDR3 contains 14 residues. The CDR3: CAISEKGGNTEAFF. The CDR3 DNA reads TGTGCCATCAGTGAGAAGGGGGGGAACACTGAAGCTTTCTTT.

This rearrangement joins TRBV5-1 to TRBJ2-3, with D possibly TRBD2 on 6 matching bases. The CDR3 has 15 amino acids. Germline V gene lookup returns CDR1 SGHRS and CDR2 YFSETQ. The V end lost 0 bases, the J end lost 6 bases, and 14 bases lay between the germline ends. CDR3 bases: TGCGCCAGCAGCTTGGATTCGGCTCGGGGGGATACGCAGTATTTT. It encodes CASSLDSARGDTQYF.

V is TRBV11-2 and J is TRBJ2-3, with D hard to call. The V gene lost 1 base and the J gene lost 6 bases, with 8 bases spanning the gap. Looked up from germline, CDR1 is SGHAT and CDR2 is FQNNGV. This CDR3 comprises 13 residues. Written as DNA, the CDR3 is TGTGCCAGCAGCTTAGTTCCGCCGGATACGCAGTATTTT. Translation gives CASSLVPPDTQYF.

This chain uses TRBV29-1 with TRBJ2-3; D is perhaps TRBD2 (6 bases). V lost 1 base and J lost 5, with 10 bases in between. CDR1 and CDR2 from the germline V gene are SQVTM and ANQGSEA. The CDR3 covers 13 residues. The CDR3 coding sequence is TGCAGCGTTGAAGGCGGGGTCATAGATACGCAGTATTTT. Translating it yields CSVEGGVIDTQYF.

V usage is TRBV14 and J usage is TRBJ2-3; D might be TRBD2 (6 bases). The germline V gene has CDR1 SGHDN and CDR2 FVKESK. Deletions cut 0 bases from V and 4 bases from J, with 11 bases between. This CDR3 has 15 amino acids. For the CDR3, the DNA is TGTGCCAGCAGCCAAGATCCGGGGAGGCCAGATACGCAGTATTTT. As protein: CASSQDPGRPDTQYF.

The V gene is TRBV29-1, the J gene TRBJ1-1, with D hard to call. Germline CDR1 is SQVTM and CDR2 is ANQGSEA. The CDR3 runs to 10 residues. V gave up 7 bases and J gave up 5 bases, with 8 bases separating them. CDR3 protein: CSAKQTEAFF. Written as DNA, the CDR3 is TGCAGCGCGAAACAGACTGAAGCTTTCTTT.

J is TRBJ2-5 and V is TRBV10-3; 9 bases fit TRBD1. Germline V gives CDR1 ENHRY, CDR2 SYGVKD. The V gene end was trimmed by 3 bases and the J gene end by 3 bases; junction bases not matched to a gene: 5. The length of the CDR3 is 15 residues. In nucleotides, the CDR3 is TGTGCCATCAGTGACCGGGACAGGGAGGAAGAGACCCAGTACTTC. This gives the protein CAISDRDREEETQYF.

This clone was seen only a few times. The chain joins TRBV5-1 to TRBJ1-5; D unresolved. The CDR3 extends over 13 amino acids. Germline V gene sequence: CDR1 SGHRS, CDR2 YFSETQ. V was cut by 4 bases and J by 2 bases, with 7 bases left in between. CDR3 loop: CASSPEGNQPQHF. CDR3 nucleotide sequence: TGCGCCAGCAGCCCGGAGGGCAATCAGCCCCAGCATTTT.

The chain employs TRBV25-1 and TRBJ2-1, with 12 positions matching TRBD2. Germline V lookup: CDR1 MGHDK, CDR2 SYGVNS. The CDR3 covers 14 residues. Trimming at V came to 8 bases and at J to 7 bases, leaving 6 bases not matched to a gene. The CDR3 protein is CASRLAGGRNEQFF. CDR3 sequence (DNA): TGTGCCAGCCGGCTAGCGGGGGGGCGGAATGAGCAGTTCTTC.

This chain connects TRBV29-1 to TRBJ2-2; TRBD2 matches 16 bases. V dropped 7 bases and J dropped 4; count of bases not matched to a gene: 6. Germline-derived CDR1 and CDR2 are SQVTM and ANQGSEA. There are 16 residues in the CDR3. CDR3 nucleotides: TGCAGCGCCGGGACTAGCGGGGGGGCAGTCACCGGGGAGCTGTTTTTT. Amino acid sequence: CSAGTSGGAVTGELFF.

This clone has a handful of counts. The chain couples TRBV7-3 to TRBJ1-4; 7 nucleotides match TRBD1. This CDR3 is built from 18 residues. J was trimmed by 6 bases and V by 5 bases; bases with no gene match: 18. Germline CDR1 and CDR2: SGHTA and FQGTGA. The CDR3 loop reads CASSVHRGSHGLDEKLFF. CDR3 DNA sequence: TGTGCCAGCAGCGTCCACAGGGGTTCACACGGTTTGGATGAAAAACTGTTTTTT. The full variable domain, with the rest looked up from reference TRBV7-3 and TRBJ1-4, is GAGVSQTPSNKVTEKGKYVELRCDPISGHTALYWYRQSLGQGPEFLIYFQGTGAADDSGLPNDRFFAVRPEGSVSTLKIQRTERGDSAVYLCASSVHRGSHGLDEKLFFGSGTQLSVL.

The J gene is TRBJ2-7, the V gene TRBV7-2; D is undetermined. Germline-derived CDR1 and CDR2 are SGHTA and FQGNSA. V lost 1 base and J 2 bases, leaving 12 bases between the germline ends. The CDR3 sequence is 15 residues long. CDR3 nucleotide sequence: TGTGCCAGCAGCTTAGGATGGCCCGGGCCCTACGAGCAGTACTTC. Its translation: CASSLGWPGPYEQYF.

This clone occurred a few times. The CDR3 region is CASSPSRGPTTQYF. The CDR3 DNA reads as TGTGCCAGCAGCCCCTCCCGTGGGCCCACTACGCAGTATTTT. The rearrangement joins TRBV7-9 to TRBJ2-3; D unclear. From germline, CDR1 is SEHNR and CDR2 FQNEAQ (reference sequence). The CDR3 is 14 residues long. Trimming pared 5 bases from V and 8 bases from J, leaving 17 bases between.

This sequence joins TRBV7-2 and TRBJ2-6; D not certain. Germline V gives CDR1 SGHTA, CDR2 FQGNSA. The ends were cut back, 3 bases at V and 2 bases at J, with 17 bases in the middle. The CDR3 spans 18 residues. DNA for the CDR3: TGTGCCAGCAGCTTGTGGCCCGGTAGGATCACTGGGGCCAACGTCCTGACTTTC. Its protein is CASSLWPGRITGANVLTF.

This clone was seen a few times. V usage is TRBV12-5 and J usage is TRBJ1-2, with D perhaps matching TRBD1 (6 bases). This CDR3 is 13 amino acids long. Trimming cost V 7 bases and J 1 base, with 10 bases left between them. Looked up from germline, CDR1 is LGHNT and CDR2 is FRNRAP. CDR3 protein: CASVEDSNYGYTF. DNA for the CDR3: TGTGCTAGTGTCGAGGACAGTAACTATGGCTACACCTTC.

This chain joins TRBV30 and TRBJ1-1; D remains unclear. The CDR3 length is 13 residues. The V and J ends lost 4 bases and 2 bases respectively, with 11 bases between them. Germline V lookup: CDR1 GTSNPN, CDR2 SVGIG (reference sequence). The CDR3 coding sequence is TGTGCCTGGACCAAGAGGGAAAACACTGAAGCTTTCTTT. Translated: CAWTKRENTEAFF.

V and J are TRBV5-1 and TRBJ2-6; D not certain. The germline gives CDR1 SGHRS, CDR2 YFSETQ. CDR3 length: 15 amino acids. Trimming left V 2 bases short and J 2 bases short, with 8 bases between. CDR3 amino acids: CASSFVTAGANVLTF. The CDR3 nucleotides are TGCGCCAGCAGCTTTGTGACGGCTGGGGCCAACGTCCTGACTTTC.

This clone showed up just a few times. This chain joins TRBV5-6 and TRBJ2-3; 7 bases agree with TRBD1. Germline lookup yields CDR1 SGHDT and CDR2 YYEEEE. This CDR3 comprises 13 residues. V shed 4 bases and J 6 bases; nucleotides not matched to a gene: 5. This CDR3 is CASSQRGPDTQYF. CDR3 DNA sequence: TGTGCCAGCAGCCAGAGGGGGCCTGATACGCAGTATTTT. Looking up the rest from reference TRBV5-6 and TRBJ2-3 gives the full variable domain: DAGVTQSPTHLIKTRGQQVTLRCSPKSGHDTVSWYQQALGQGPQFIFQYYEEEERQRGNFPDRFSGHQFPNYSSELNVNALLLGDSALYLCASSQRGPDTQYFGPGTRLTVL.

Note on this clone: One end of the junction varies from germline; a read error may be responsible. This rearrangement joins TRBV5-1 to TRBJ1-2, with 10 nucleotides matching TRBD1. The germline CDR1 and CDR2 sequences are SGHRS and YFSETQ. The length of the CDR3 is 12 residues. In nucleotides, the CDR3 is TGCGCCAGCAGCTTGGGACAGGGGGCCTTTTCCTTC. It yields the protein CASSLGQGAFSF.